This TCR beta chain was sequenced for a study of human T cells and chemical hapten exposure. Turning to the study itself: Patients got weekly scalp diphenylcyclopropenone doses over the approximately 25-week study.

Time point in this sample: patch test 3, about 24 weeks after DPC sensitization. Treatment noted: therapeutic diphenylcyclopropenone sensitization with weekly scalp DPC. Library construction involved attaching unique molecular identifiers to individual cDNA molecules, which allowed quantitative, reproducible TCR counting. TCRdb reprocessed the RACE reads via MiXCR and lists one record per CDR3 protein. The sample holds approximately 50,000 distinct CDR3 sequences; roughly 9.5% are singletons and the top ten take around a sixth. This clonotype was counted between two and nine times. This TCR derives from a woman aged 40-49 years with alopecia areata. Some clones in this sample may be carry-over from other donors' samples. The starting material was whole blood, obtained in connection with sensitization to the hapten diphenylcyclopropenone (DPC).

CDR3 in amino acids: CASSPDSTNTEAFF. CDR3 in DNA: TGCGCCAGCAGCCCCGACAGTACGAACACTGAAGCTTTCTTT. The chain couples TRBV5-1 to TRBJ1-1, with D perhaps TRBD1 (5 bases). Germline V gene data show CDR1 as SGHRS and CDR2 as YFSETQ. V was pared by 4 bases and J by 1 base, with 11 bases between. The length of the CDR3 is 14 residues.